This passage covers 27 T cell receptor beta chains from one sample sequenced in a study of blood T cells in healthy people across ages. A sample-barcoded 5' primer and a J-beta primer mix were used in a second PCR of about 6 to 12 cycles. TCRdb redid the calling of the 5' RACE reads with MiXCR, one entry per CDR3 protein. The sample lists 1.8 million or so distinct CDR3 sequences, around 40% occurring once. Material for sequencing was blood. These receptors came from a human donor in good health.

In this sample, this clonotype turned up once. One end of the junction is discordant with germline, which a read error may explain. J is TRBJ2-1 and V is TRBV11-1; 14 nucleotides match TRBD2. CDR1 and CDR2 from the germline V gene are SGHAT and FQDESV (reference sequence). This CDR3 region has 17 residues. For the CDR3, the DNA is TGTGCCGGCAGCTCGAGGACTAGCGGGGGGCAGAGGAATGAGCAGTTCTTC. Translation gives CAGSSRTSGGQRNEQFF.

This clonotype was picked up a small number of times. CDR3: CASSLGPGLAGNNEQFF. Written as DNA, the CDR3 is TGTGCCAGCAGCTTAGGACCGGGACTAGCGGGGAACAATGAGCAGTTCTTC. The V call is TRBV7-2, the J call TRBJ2-1, with TRBD2 matching over 13 bases. The germline CDR1 and CDR2 sequences are SGHTA and FQGNSA. This CDR3 spans 17 amino acids. V lost 1 base and J lost 5; bases outside the gene matches: 5. Variable domain in full (rest from reference TRBV7-2 and TRBJ2-1): GAGVSQSPSNKVTEKGKDVELRCDPISGHTALYWYRQSLGQGLEFLIYFQGNSAPDKSGLPSDRFSAERTGGSVSTLTIQRTQQEDSAVYLCASSLGPGLAGNNEQFFGPGTRLTVL.

This clonotype was seen a few times. J is TRBJ2-1 and V is TRBV20-1, with a tentative D call TRBD2 (7 bases). CDR3 size: 12 residues. Germline V gene sequence: CDR1 DFQATT, CDR2 SNEGSKA (reference sequence). V dropped 7 bases and J dropped 2 bases, with 9 bases sitting between them. The CDR3 reads CSGGGTYNEQFF. As DNA, the CDR3 is TGCAGTGGGGGGGGCACCTACAATGAGCAGTTCTTC.

The chain has TRBV7-3 and TRBJ2-1, with D possibly TRBD2 on 5 matching bases. Germline V CDR1 and CDR2: SGHTA, FQGTGA. The CDR3 has 19 residues. Trimming shortened V by 2 bases and J by 0 bases, and 20 bases separated the two germline ends. Here the CDR3 DNA reads TGTGCCAGCAGCTTATTTTTTGTGGAGCGGCAGGTCTCCTACAATGAGCAGTTCTTC. This encodes CASSLFFVERQVSYNEQFF.

This clonotype has just a few counts. This chain links TRBV28 with TRBJ2-3, with 7 bases lining up with TRBD1. Looked up from germline, CDR1 is MDHEN and CDR2 is SYDVKM. This CDR3 has 17 residues. The trim removed 1 base at V and 0 bases at J, leaving 7 bases unmatched. The chain's CDR3 is CASSLYSGTASTDTQYF. CDR3 nucleotides: TGTGCCAGCAGTTTATATTCTGGGACAGCTAGCACAGATACGCAGTATTTT.

The chain links TRBV6-2 or TRBV6-3 to TRBJ1-2; unclear D gene. Trimming took off 6 bases at V and 7 bases at J, with 9 bases between the two ends. This CDR3 spans 11 amino acids. Per germline, CDR1 MNHEY and CDR2 SVGEGT. The CDR3 region has the DNA TGTGCCAGCAGAGAGTTCGGTGGCTACACCTTC. Encoded protein: CASREFGGYTF.

This clonotype was detected only a few times. This chain links TRBV29-1 with TRBJ2-5; D is possibly TRBD1 (6 bases). Germline values: CDR1 SQVTM, CDR2 ANQGSEA. The CDR3 runs 13 residues. Trimming removed 7 bases at V and 5 bases at J, with 17 bases between. The CDR3 DNA sequence: TGCAGCGAACGGACAGCCAATGTGGAGACCCAGTACTTC. This sequence encodes CSERTANVETQYF.

V gene TRBV3-1 combines with J gene TRBJ2-5, with D tentatively TRBD1 (5 bases). Deletions cut 3 bases from V and 2 bases from J, with 10 bases between. Germline CDR1 LGHDT, CDR2 YNNKEL (reference sequence). The CDR3 sequence is 14 residues long. The CDR3 DNA follows: TGTGCCAGCAGCCAGGCGACAGTACAAGAGACCCAGTACTTC. Its protein is CASSQATVQETQYF.

The chain uses TRBV20-1 and TRBJ2-7; 8 bases map to TRBD1. With V trimmed by 5 bases and J by 1 base, 4 bases remained unmatched. The CDR3 length is 13 residues. Germline-derived CDR1 and CDR2 are DFQATT and SNEGSKA (reference sequence). The CDR3 spells CSALRDRSYEQYF. The DNA for the CDR3 is TGCAGTGCTCTGCGGGACAGGTCCTACGAGCAGTACTTC.

The chain combines TRBV27 with TRBJ2-6; possibly TRBD1 for D (6 bases). Germline CDR1 and CDR2: MNHEY and SMNVEV (reference sequence). V lost 0 bases and J lost 4, with 10 bases in between. This CDR3 comprises 16 residues. For the CDR3, the DNA is TGTGCCAGCAGTTTATCGGGGGCTAGGGGGGCCAACGTCCTGACTTTC. Its translation is CASSLSGARGANVLTF.

V is TRBV5-6 and J is TRBJ1-5, with 8 bases identical to TRBD1. With 10 bases clipped from V and 4 bases from J, the junction kept 10 bases outside the gene matches. Per germline, CDR1 SGHDT and CDR2 YYEEEE. The CDR3 contains 14 residues. CDR3 DNA sequence: TGTGCCGGAGGCAGGGGGCGGGCAAATCAGCCCCAGCATTTT. Protein sequence: CAGGRGRANQPQHF.

The sample holds many counts of this clonotype. This chain connects TRBV5-6 to TRBJ2-1; TRBD2 matches 14 bases. Germline V lookup: CDR1 SGHDT, CDR2 YYEEEE. The CDR3 runs 19 residues. Trimming at V came to 3 bases and at J to 2 bases, leaving 10 bases not matched to a gene. CDR3: CASSSPGLAGGETYNEQFF. Written as DNA, the CDR3 is TGTGCCAGCAGCTCGCCTGGACTAGCGGGGGGAGAAACCTACAATGAGCAGTTCTTC.

This clonotype occurred a few times. One end of the junction fails to match germline, which may point to a read error. This rearrangement joins TRBV6-5 to TRBJ2-1; 9 bases fit TRBD2. This CDR3 has 15 amino acids. Germline V gene lookup returns CDR1 MNHEY and CDR2 SVGAGI. This CDR3 is CASSYFGSGGNEQFF. DNA for the CDR3: TGTGCCAGCAGCTACTTTGGTAGCGGGGGTAATGAGCAGTTCTTC.

J is TRBJ1-5 and V is TRBV28; 8 nucleotides align to TRBD1. Unmatched junction bases numbered 5, after V lost 3 bases and J lost 4 bases. Germline values: CDR1 MDHEN, CDR2 SYDVKM. The CDR3 is made up of 15 amino acids. CDR3: CASSFAGGRNQPQHF. CDR3 nucleotides: TGTGCCAGCAGTTTCGCAGGGGGCCGAAATCAGCCCCAGCATTTT.

Ten or more counts support this clonotype. V gene TRBV29-1 combines with J gene TRBJ2-1; 7 bases fit TRBD2. The ends lost 0 bases at V and 5 bases at J; junction bases unmatched: 7. The germline gives CDR1 SQVTM, CDR2 ANQGSEA. The CDR3 sequence is 15 residues long. CDR3 DNA sequence: TGCAGCGTTGAAGATGGGAGGGTTCGGAACAATGAGCAGTTCTTC. As protein: CSVEDGRVRNNEQFF.

In nucleotides, the CDR3 is TGTGCCAGCAGCTCCACGGACAGGGGCAACGCTGAAGCTTTCTTT. Its translation: CASSSTDRGNAEAFF. This chain joins TRBV13 and TRBJ1-1; 9 positions match TRBD1. J lost 6 bases, V lost 4 bases, and 9 bases had no gene match. Per germline, CDR1 PRHDT and CDR2 FYEKMQ (reference sequence). The CDR3 sequence is 15 residues long.

This clonotype was counted at least ten times. The chain carries TRBV29-1 and TRBJ2-7; D not resolved. The V gene lost 4 bases and the J gene lost 3 bases, with 13 bases spanning the gap. Germline V CDR1 and CDR2: SQVTM, ANQGSEA. The CDR3 runs to 13 residues. CDR3 nucleotides: TGCAGCGTTGTGGGCGTCGAGAGCTACGAGCAGTACTTC. Encoded protein: CSVVGVESYEQYF.

V usage is TRBV20-1 and J usage is TRBJ2-5; D gene unclear. Trimming stripped 4 bases from V and 4 bases from J, with 16 bases between. CDR1 is DFQATT and CDR2 is SNEGSKA in the germline V gene (reference sequence). The CDR3 covers 14 residues. CDR3 sequence (DNA): TGCAGTGCTATTGACCGGTTGTGGCGAGAGACCCAGTACTTC. Translated: CSAIDRLWRETQYF.

The V and J genes are TRBV7-2 and TRBJ2-5; perhaps TRBD2 as D (7 bases). This CDR3 spans 13 amino acids. Germline CDR1 SGHTA, CDR2 FQGNSA. Trimming shortened V by 3 bases and J by 11 bases, and 16 bases separated the two germline ends. The CDR3 sequence: CASSFPGGREQYF. CDR3 bases: TGTGCCAGCAGCTTTCCTGGGGGGCGGGAGCAGTACTTC.

The chain has TRBV20-1 and TRBJ1-1, with D perhaps TRBD1 (5 bases). V shed 3 bases and J shed 0 bases, with 20 bases lying between them. The CDR3 is 17 residues long. In germline, CDR1 is DFQATT, CDR2 SNEGSKA (reference sequence). CDR3 amino acids: CSARTDRSTHMNTEAFF. CDR3 DNA sequence: TGCAGTGCTAGGACAGACCGCTCGACCCATATGAACACTGAAGCTTTCTTT.

This clonotype has just a few counts. The gene calls are TRBV10-3 and TRBJ1-2, with D uncertain. Trimming took off 0 bases at V and 5 bases at J, with 7 bases between the two ends. There are 13 residues in the CDR3. The V gene's germline CDR1 is ENHRY and CDR2 SYGVKD. CDR3 in DNA: TGTGCCATCAGTGAGTCTTCAGAGTATGGCTACACCTTC. Protein sequence: CAISESSEYGYTF.

This sequence joins TRBV5-6 and TRBJ1-2; D is uncertain. Germline V gene sequence: CDR1 SGHDT, CDR2 YYEEEE. Trimming took off 2 bases at V and 3 bases at J, with 14 bases between the two ends. The CDR3 has 15 residues. The CDR3 DNA is TGTGCCAGCAGCTTACGGGGTGCTTTTGACTATGGCTACACCTTC. Its protein is CASSLRGAFDYGYTF.

V gene TRBV5-1 combines with J gene TRBJ2-5; 9 bases agree with TRBD2. V dropped 5 bases and J dropped 2; count of bases not matched to a gene: 4. CDR1 and CDR2 (germline): SGHRS, YFSETQ. CDR3 size: 14 residues. CDR3 nucleotides: TGCGCCAGCAGATCTCTAGCGGGACAAGAGACCCAGTACTTC. Translating gives CASRSLAGQETQYF.

This clonotype was seen many times. The CDR3 sequence: CAIAGLSTDTQYF. CDR3 coding DNA: TGTGCCATCGCGGGACTAAGCACAGATACGCAGTATTTT. V and J are TRBV10-3 and TRBJ2-3, with TRBD2 identical over 7 bases. The J segment lost 0 bases and the V segment lost 8 bases, leaving 2 bases of the junction unmatched. The CDR3 is 13 residues long. In germline, CDR1 is ENHRY, CDR2 SYGVKD.

The genes are TRBV18 and TRBJ2-7; 7 bases align to TRBD1. CDR1 KGHSH and CDR2 LQKENI come from the germline V gene. The ends lost 6 bases at V and 3 bases at J; junction bases unmatched: 11. This CDR3 spans 15 amino acids. CDR3 coding DNA: TGTGCCAGCTCCCGCCGGGACAGCGTCTACTACGAGCAGTACTTC. Translation gives CASSRRDSVYYEQYF.

The rearrangement joins TRBV5-1 to TRBJ2-4; 7 bases fit TRBD1. The J call may not be correct, given that the DNA end is closer to TRBJ2-7. There are 16 residues in the CDR3. The germline V gene has CDR1 SGHRS and CDR2 YFSETQ. This CDR3 is CASSSTPTGKSYEQYF. DNA for the CDR3: TGCGCCAGCAGCTCCACCCCGACAGGGAAATCCTACGAGCAGTACTTC.

The V gene is TRBV7-2, the J gene TRBJ2-1, with TRBD2 as a possible D gene (6 bases). V was cut by 3 bases and J by 4 bases, with 13 bases left in between. The CDR3 spans 15 residues. CDR1 SGHTA and CDR2 FQGNSA come from the germline V gene. CDR3 residues: CASSFAGTSYNEQFF. CDR3 bases: TGTGCCAGCAGCTTCGCGGGGACGTCATACAATGAGCAGTTCTTC.